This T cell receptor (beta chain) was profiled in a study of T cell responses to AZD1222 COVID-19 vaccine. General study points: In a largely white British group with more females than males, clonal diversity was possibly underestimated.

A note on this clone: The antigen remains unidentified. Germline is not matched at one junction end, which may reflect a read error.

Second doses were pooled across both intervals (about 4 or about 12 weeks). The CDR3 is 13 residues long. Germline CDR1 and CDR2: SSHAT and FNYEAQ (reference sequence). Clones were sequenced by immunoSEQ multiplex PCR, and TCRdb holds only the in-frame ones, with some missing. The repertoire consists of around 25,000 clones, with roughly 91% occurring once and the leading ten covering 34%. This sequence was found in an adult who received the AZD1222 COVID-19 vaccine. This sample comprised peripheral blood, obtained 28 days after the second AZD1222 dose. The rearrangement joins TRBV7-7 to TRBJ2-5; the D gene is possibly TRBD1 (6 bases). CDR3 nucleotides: TGTGCTAGCAGCCCGGACAGACAAGAGACCCAGTACTTC. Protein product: CASSPDRQETQYF.